This entry features one T cell receptor beta chain sequence. V was pared by 4 bases and J by 4 bases, with 8 bases between. Germline CDR1 and CDR2: MGHRA and YSYEKL. The CDR3 is 13 amino acids. Original methodology: The authors estimated nucleated cell counts from reference gene primer amplification. The table came from immunoSEQ multiplex PCR; TCRdb's copy has only in-frame clones and leaves some out. V, J and clone size are those of that table, while D and trimming were read from the DNA. Here the sample spans about 120,000 clones, about 87% being singletons. The data originate from a study of blood T cell repertoires in COVID-19. Study background: The analysed material was cDNA or gDNA that came from T cells, B-cell-depleted T cells, or PBMCs.

This rearrangement joins TRBV4-1 to TRBJ1-5; TRBD1 is a possible D gene (6 bases). Sequenced input: peripheral blood. This TCR derives from a woman between 50 and 59 years old with acute or convalescent COVID-19. CDR3 region: CASSPQGNQPQHF. CDR3 sequence (DNA): TGCGCCAGCAGCCCCCAGGGGAATCAGCCCCAGCATTTT.